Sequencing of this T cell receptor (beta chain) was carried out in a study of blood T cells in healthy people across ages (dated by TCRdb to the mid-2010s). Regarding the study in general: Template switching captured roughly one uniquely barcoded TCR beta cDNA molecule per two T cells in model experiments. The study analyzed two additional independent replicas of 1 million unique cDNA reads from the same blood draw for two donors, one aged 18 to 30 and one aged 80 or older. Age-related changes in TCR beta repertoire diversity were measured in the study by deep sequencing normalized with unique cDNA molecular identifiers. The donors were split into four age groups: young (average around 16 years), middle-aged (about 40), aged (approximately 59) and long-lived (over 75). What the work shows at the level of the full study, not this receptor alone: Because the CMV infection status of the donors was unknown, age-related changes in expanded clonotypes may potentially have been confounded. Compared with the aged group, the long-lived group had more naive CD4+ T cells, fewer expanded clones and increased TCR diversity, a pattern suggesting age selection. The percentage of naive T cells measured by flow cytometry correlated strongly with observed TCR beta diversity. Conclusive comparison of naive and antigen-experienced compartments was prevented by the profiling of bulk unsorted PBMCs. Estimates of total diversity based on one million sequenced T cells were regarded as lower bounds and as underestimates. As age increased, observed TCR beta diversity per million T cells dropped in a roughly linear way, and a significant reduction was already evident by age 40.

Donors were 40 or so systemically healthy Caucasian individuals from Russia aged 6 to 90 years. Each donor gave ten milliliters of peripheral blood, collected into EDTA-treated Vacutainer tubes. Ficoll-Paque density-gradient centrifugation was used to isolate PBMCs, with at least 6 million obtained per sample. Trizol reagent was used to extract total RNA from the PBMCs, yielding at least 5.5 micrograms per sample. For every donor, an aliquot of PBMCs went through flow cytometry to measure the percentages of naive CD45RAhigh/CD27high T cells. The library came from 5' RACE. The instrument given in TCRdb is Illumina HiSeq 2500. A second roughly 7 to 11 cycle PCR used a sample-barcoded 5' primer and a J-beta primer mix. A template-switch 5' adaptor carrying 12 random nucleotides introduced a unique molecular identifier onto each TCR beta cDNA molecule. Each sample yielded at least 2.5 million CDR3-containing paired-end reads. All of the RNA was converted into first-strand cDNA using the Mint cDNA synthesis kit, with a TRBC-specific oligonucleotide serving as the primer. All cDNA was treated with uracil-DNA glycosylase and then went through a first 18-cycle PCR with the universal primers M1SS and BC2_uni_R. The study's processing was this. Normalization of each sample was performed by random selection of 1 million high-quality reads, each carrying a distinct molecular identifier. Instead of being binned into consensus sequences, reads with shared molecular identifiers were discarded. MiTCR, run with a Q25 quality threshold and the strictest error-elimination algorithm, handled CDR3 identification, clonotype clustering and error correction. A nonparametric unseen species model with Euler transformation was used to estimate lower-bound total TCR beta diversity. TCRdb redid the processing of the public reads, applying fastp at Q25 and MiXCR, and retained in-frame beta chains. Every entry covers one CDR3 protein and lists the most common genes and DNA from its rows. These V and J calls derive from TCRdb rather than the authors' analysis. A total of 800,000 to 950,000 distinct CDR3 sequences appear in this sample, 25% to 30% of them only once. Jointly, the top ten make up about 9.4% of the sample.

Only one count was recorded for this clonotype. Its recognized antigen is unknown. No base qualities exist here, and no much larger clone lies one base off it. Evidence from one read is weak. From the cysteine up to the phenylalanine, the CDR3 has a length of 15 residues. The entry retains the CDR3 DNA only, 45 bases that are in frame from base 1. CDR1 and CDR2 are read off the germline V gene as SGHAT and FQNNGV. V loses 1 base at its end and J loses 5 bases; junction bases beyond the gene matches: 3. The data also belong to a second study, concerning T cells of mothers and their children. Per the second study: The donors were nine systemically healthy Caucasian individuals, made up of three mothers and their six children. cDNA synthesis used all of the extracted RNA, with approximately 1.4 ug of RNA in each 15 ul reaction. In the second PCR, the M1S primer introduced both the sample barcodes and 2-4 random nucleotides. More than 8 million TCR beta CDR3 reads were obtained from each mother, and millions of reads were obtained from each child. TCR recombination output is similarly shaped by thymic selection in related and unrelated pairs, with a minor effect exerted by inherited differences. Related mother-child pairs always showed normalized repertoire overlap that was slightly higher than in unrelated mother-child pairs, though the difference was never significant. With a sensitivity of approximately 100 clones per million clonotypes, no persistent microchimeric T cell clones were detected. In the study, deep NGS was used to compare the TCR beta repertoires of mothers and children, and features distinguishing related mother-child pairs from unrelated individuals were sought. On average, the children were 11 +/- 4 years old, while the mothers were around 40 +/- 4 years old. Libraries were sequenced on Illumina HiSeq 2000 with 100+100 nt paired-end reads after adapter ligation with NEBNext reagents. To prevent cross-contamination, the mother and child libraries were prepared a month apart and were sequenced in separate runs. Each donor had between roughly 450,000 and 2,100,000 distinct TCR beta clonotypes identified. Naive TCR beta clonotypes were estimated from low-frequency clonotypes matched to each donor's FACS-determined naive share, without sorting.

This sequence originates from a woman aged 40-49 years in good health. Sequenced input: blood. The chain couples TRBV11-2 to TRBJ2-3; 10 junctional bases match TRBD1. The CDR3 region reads CASSLGGQGKDTQYF. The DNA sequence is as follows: TGTGCCAGCAGCTTAGGGGGACAGGGGAAAGATACGCAGTATTTT. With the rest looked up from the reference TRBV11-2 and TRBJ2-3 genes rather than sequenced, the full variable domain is EAGVAQSPRYKIIEKRQSVAFWCNPISGHATLYWYQQILGQGPKLLIQFQNNGVVDDSQLPKDRFSAERLKGVDSTLKIQPAKLEDSAVYLCASSLGGQGKDTQYFGPGTRLTVL.